This T cell receptor beta chain was identified in a study of blood T cell repertoires in COVID-19. About the research overall: The United States, Italy and Spain provided the acute and convalescent COVID-19 samples.

Germline V gives CDR1 SGHTA, CDR2 FQGTGA. The CDR3 spans 13 residues. V was clipped by 5 bases and J by 12 bases, with 16 bases between them. Clones were sequenced by immunoSEQ multiplex PCR, and TCRdb holds only the in-frame ones, with some missing. Among some 140,000 clones listed, 78% were seen once. The chain combines TRBV7-3 with TRBJ1-4; a weak D match, TRBD1 (6 bases). Sample: peripheral blood. The TCR sequence derives from a man in his fifties or sixties who had recovered from COVID-19. Here the CDR3 reads CASSTRGGQQLFF. For the CDR3, the DNA is TGTGCCAGCAGCACGAGGGGGGGCCAACAACTGTTTTTT.